This T cell receptor beta chain was captured in a study of HIV-infected patients and healthy controls (dated by TCRdb to 2014 to 2015). In the study overall: The study asked whether deep sequencing of the TCR repertoire from small blood samples of HIV patients could detect immune perturbation and reconstitution.

Reverse transcription of approximately 500 ng RNA was performed with SuperScript III using primers directed against the alpha and beta constant regions. Alpha and beta chain libraries were generated separately via chain-specific third strand synthesis with multiplexing indices. In the protocol, all rearrangements within a chain were amplified with a single primer pair so that primer bias was avoided, and molecular barcodes were added to each cDNA molecule. Purified cDNA was ligated with T4 RNA Ligase 1 onto a 5' RACE adapter bearing a random hexamer and the SP2 sequencing primer site. With slow temperature ramps used to favor optimal annealing, second strand synthesis was primed from the SP2 site with Phusion polymerase. The 12-nucleotide barcode on each molecule comprised two random hexamer sequences, both introduced before amplification and concatenated. A short first PCR added P5 and P7 adapter elements plus a second index, followed by an approximately 23-cycle amplification PCR with P5s and P7 primers. The libraries went through around 28 PCR cycles in total, were quantified on a Qubit, were sized on a Bioanalyzer, and were diluted to roughly 4 nM. Normalized libraries were sequenced on an Illumina MiSeq with 2 x 250 paired-end kits. Into 9.5 to 10 ul Tris-Cl, the reverse transcription reactions were eluted following cleanup on MinElute columns. Adapter ligations ran for approximately 25 hours at 16 degrees C and were afterwards cleaned with AMPure XP beads at a 1:1 ratio. The original pipeline was this. A modified Decombinator that output V, J, insert and barcode information was used to process the demultiplexed FASTQ files. Sequences that shared a barcode but differed from the dominant sequence were discarded as errors, and original cDNA molecules were estimated by counting barcodes clustered at Levenshtein distance 3. For downstream analyses, the R packages ineq, vegan, igraph and RCytoscape were used, along with IMGT nomenclature and CDR3 definitions. To avoid skew from clonal expansion, each TCR was counted once, and V gene usage was computed over distinct sequences. Within a donor, similarity networks joined unique CDR3 amino acid sequences in every case where two of them were separated by a single Levenshtein edit. Published HIV-specific CDR3s (under 95 alpha, several hundred beta) and CMV-specific CDR3s (roughly 14 alpha, a few hundred beta) were compiled and searched for in the repertoires. Lower sequence numbers were not the cause of the decreased diversity in patients, as random subsampling to size-matched repertoires showed. In TCRdb, the public reads were trimmed at Q25 with fastp and aligned with MiXCR, with productive beta chains retained. Rows are combined by CDR3 protein, so each entry shows the most common genes and DNA. The V and J calls shown here were made by TCRdb, not taken from the authors' results. This sample comprises about 10,000 distinct CDR3 sequences, 5.8% of them detected only once. The top ten clonotypes cover 7.7% of the sample.

This clonotype was counted at least ten times. Which antigen it targets is not known. Base qualities are not at hand, and no much larger clone is one base apart. From the cysteine through the phenylalanine, the CDR3 covers 12 amino acids. Just CDR3 DNA is preserved here, 36 bases in frame from base 1. Per the germline V gene, MDHEN is the CDR1 and SYDVKM is the CDR2. V lost 3 bases and J lost 6 bases; the stretch between them is 9 bases long. The full study reports these points: Using whole blood restricted sequencing depth and prevented separating the dynamics of distinct T-cell subpopulations. Pairing of alpha and beta chains was not determined in the samples. Both the Jaccard index and the count of highly shared sequences showed that healthy controls shared more CDR3s between individuals than HIV+ patients did. Size-matched repertoire data did not replicate the apparent post-therapy recovery of the Gini index in HIV-infected patients. In the study, no determination of donor HLA types was made. The observed differences in diversity were not explained by the slight differences in age and sex profiles between the study cohorts. Mean usage differed significantly between HIV-infected patients and controls for eight alpha and eight beta V genes. Rare events from HIV-infected data received too much weight under size-matching, and comparisons were complicated by unequal numbers of distinct sequences between patients and controls. During therapy, HIV-associated CDR3s significantly decreased in frequency, while CMV-associated CDR3s did not change significantly, though most became more frequent. Compared with untreated HIV+ repertoires, healthy control repertoires had roughly threefold more distinct CDR3s and a higher Shannon diversity. A major limit on how widely the findings apply, in the view of the authors, was that only sixteen HIV-infected individuals were processed. Alpha-chain CDR3s from MAIT cells occurred at high frequency in healthy controls but were severely depleted in HIV+ repertoires. Oligoclonality may be reflected in the significantly higher mean Gini indices of HIV-infected repertoires compared with controls.

Since whole blood was used without any cell fractionation, the repertoire reflected all peripheral T cells in unsorted form. Ten uninfected healthy donors were sampled as controls, and about 40% of these ten donors were sampled twice about 12 weeks apart. A 2.5 ml sample of peripheral blood was drawn into Tempus tubes for RNA extraction. Residual genomic DNA was removed with the TURBO-DNase kit and globin mRNA was depleted with GLOBINclear. Sequencing was carried out using blood. The sequence came from an adult in good health. The chain is encoded by TRBV28 joined to TRBJ2-7; the D segment could be TRBD2, given 5 matching bases. The CDR3 region: CASSLRTREQYF. The DNA sequence reads TGTGCCAGCAGTTTGAGGACTCGCGAGCAGTACTTC.